The sequence of this T cell receptor beta chain was determined in a study of T cells in Graves' hyperthyroidism and ophthalmopathy. Study results and caveats: Among thyroid clonotypes expanded above 0.001, most also appeared in blood.

A note on this clonotype: The antigen remains unidentified.

The CDR3 has 14 residues. CDR1 SGDLS and CDR2 YYNGEE come from the germline V gene. Trimming removed 1 base from V and 9 bases from J, with 11 bases in between. Amplification of TCR beta CDR3 regions used RNA as the template. TCR CDR3 regions were first amplified by RT-PCR with HTBI primers. TCRdb recomputed calls from the multiplex PCR reads with MiXCR, one row per CDR3 protein. The table includes about 520,000 distinct CDR3 sequences, less than 25% detected once. Those with hyperthyroidism were 18 to 65 years old, newly diagnosed, and ill for under 2 months. The chain recombines TRBV9 with TRBJ1-6; no firm D call. Sequenced sample: blood. The receptor was isolated from a man between 18 and 29 years old with Graves' hyperthyroidism. For the CDR3, the DNA is TGTGCCAGCAGCGTATCGGGTCAGTTTTCACCCCTCCACTTT. Its translation is CASSVSGQFSPLHF.